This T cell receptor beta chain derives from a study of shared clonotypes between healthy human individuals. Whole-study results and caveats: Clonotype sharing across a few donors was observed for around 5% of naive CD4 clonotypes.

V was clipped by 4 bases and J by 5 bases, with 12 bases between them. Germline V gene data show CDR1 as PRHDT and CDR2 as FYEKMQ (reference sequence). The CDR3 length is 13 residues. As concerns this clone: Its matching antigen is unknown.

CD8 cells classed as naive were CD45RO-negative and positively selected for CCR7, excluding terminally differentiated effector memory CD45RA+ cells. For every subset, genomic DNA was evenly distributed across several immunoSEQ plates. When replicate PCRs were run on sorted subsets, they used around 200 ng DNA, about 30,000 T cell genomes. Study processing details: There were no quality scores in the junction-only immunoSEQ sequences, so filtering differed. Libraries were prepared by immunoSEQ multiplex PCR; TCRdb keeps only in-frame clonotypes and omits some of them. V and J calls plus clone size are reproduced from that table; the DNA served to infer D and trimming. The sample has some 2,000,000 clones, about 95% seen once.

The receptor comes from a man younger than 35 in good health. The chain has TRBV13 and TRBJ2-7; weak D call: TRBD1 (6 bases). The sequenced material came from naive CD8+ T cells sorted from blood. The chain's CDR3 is CASSSTGFHEQYF. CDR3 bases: TGTGCCAGCAGCTCAACAGGGTTCCACGAGCAGTACTTC.